The clone carrying this T cell receptor (beta chain) was recorded at least ten times. Antigen: not known. The CDR3 is made up of 18 amino acids. The junction had 9 bases not matched to a gene; V was cut back by 2 bases and J by 0 bases. Time point meaning: sample taken at primary tumor resection. The data derive from a study of spatial heterogeneity in lung cancer. The study, taken as a whole, reports: Tumor mutation counts were tracked by expanded intratumoral alpha and beta TCR counts.

Via MiXCR, TCRdb re-called the 5' RACE reads, giving one row per CDR3 protein. Of about 23,000 distinct CDR3 sequences listed, about 6% were seen once; the top ten hold around 10%. This receptor was obtained from a male donor with early-stage non-small cell lung cancer. Sequencing used lung tumor tissue, obtained at surgery. V and J are TRBV23-1 and TRBJ1-5, with 8 positions matching TRBD1. TRBV23-1 is placed among ORFs of uncertain function. In nucleotides, the CDR3 is TGCGCCAGCAGTCAAGAGGACAGGGTACTGTCTAGCAATCAGCCCCAGCATTTT. It translates to CASSQEDRVLSSNQPQHF.